A selection of T cell receptor beta chains follows, all from one sample in a study of technical replicates of blood from a few donors. Sequenced by immunoSEQ multiplex PCR; TCRdb stores in-frame clones only, minus some. The table includes tens of thousands of clones, 90% to 95% detected once. The sequenced sample consisted of T cells isolated from PBMCs. The receptors here all came from a human donor in good health. CDR3s include the opening cysteine and the closing phenylalanine or tryptophan. D genes are given only for firm matches. Some rows have no size entry. The others give once, few or many, or a class for an expanded clone.

CDR3 DNA | CDR3 protein | D gene | clone size | J gene | V gene
TGTGCCAGCAGCTTCGGGGAGGGGCAGTACTTC | CASSFGEGQYF | TRBD2 | NA | TRBJ2-7 | TRBV7-6
TGCGCCAGCAGCTTGGGGACAGGTACAGATACGCAGTATTTT | CASSLGTGTDTQYF | TRBD1 | NA | TRBJ2-3 | TRBV5-1
TGTGCCAGCAGCCCCGAAGGAGGCAATTCACCCCTCCACTTT | CASSPEGGNSPLHF | NA | NA | TRBJ1-6 | TRBV9
TGTGCCAGCAGCCAGTCCCACCAGTCGACTAATGAAAAACTGTTTTTT | CASSQSHQSTNEKLFF | NA | NA | TRBJ1-4 | TRBV4-2
TGTGCCAGCCGAAGACAGGACACTAGCACAGATACGCAGTATTTT | CASRRQDTSTDTQYF | NA | NA | TRBJ2-3 | TRBV6-1
TGTGCCAGTAGTACTCATACTAGCGGGATTGACGACGAGCAGTACTTC | CASSTHTSGIDDEQYF | TRBD2 | NA | TRBJ2-7 | TRBV19
TGTGCCAGCAGCCTAAAACAACCTAGCACAGATACGCAGTATTTT | CASSLKQPSTDTQYF | NA | NA | TRBJ2-3 | TRBV14
TGTGCTAGTGGTTTGGGCCTAAGGTCGGGTAATTCACCCCTCCACTTT | CASGLGLRSGNSPLHF | NA | NA | TRBJ1-6 | TRBV12-5
TGCGCCAGCAGCTCCGGGACTGCGTACGAGCAGTACTTC | CASSSGTAYEQYF | NA | NA | TRBJ2-7 | TRBV5-1
TGCAGCGTTGAAGATGGGACAGGCGAAAAACTGTTTTTT | CSVEDGTGEKLFF | TRBD1 | once | TRBJ1-4 | TRBV29-1
TGTGCCAGCAGCTTGGACAGGGAGGGCTATGGCTACACCTTC | CASSLDREGYGYTF | NA | once | TRBJ1-2 | TRBV5-4
TGTGCCAGCAGTTTCGGACAGACCTCCTATGGCTACACCTTC | CASSFGQTSYGYTF | NA | NA | TRBJ1-2 | TRBV27
TGCGCCAGCAGCTTGGCCTCTAGCTACGAGCAGTACTTC | CASSLASSYEQYF | NA | NA | TRBJ2-7 | TRBV5-1
TGTGCCAGCAGCCCTCGGACTAGCGGGATTGAGCAGTTCTTC | CASSPRTSGIEQFF | TRBD2 | NA | TRBJ2-1 | TRBV11-3
TGTGCCATCAGTGAGAGCCGGTCAGGGCTAGAGACCCAGTACTTC | CAISESRSGLETQYF | NA | NA | TRBJ2-5 | TRBV10-3
TGTGCCAGCATTGACCTTGGCGGTAGGGGTGAGCAGTTCTTC | CASIDLGGRGEQFF | NA | NA | TRBJ2-1 | TRBV28
TGTGCCAGCAGCTTGACAGGGTCTAGCACTGAAGCTTTCTTT | CASSLTGSSTEAFF | TRBD1 | NA | TRBJ1-1 | TRBV7-3
TGTGCCATTCGGACAGGTCTGCGCTCTGGGGCCAACGTCCTGACTTTC | CAIRTGLRSGANVLTF | TRBD1 | NA | TRBJ2-6 | TRBV10-3
TGTGCCAGCAGTGATACAGGGTCCTATGGCTACACCTTC | CASSDTGSYGYTF | NA | NA | TRBJ1-2 | TRBV5-6
TGTGCCAGCAGTAACGCGGGGAGGACCACAACTAATGAAAAACTGTTTTTT | CASSNAGRTTTNEKLFF | NA | NA | TRBJ1-4 | TRBV25-1
TGTGCCAGCAGTCTCCAACAGGGGCCCTACGAGCAGTACTTC | CASSLQQGPYEQYF | TRBD1 | NA | TRBJ2-7 | TRBV27
TGTGCCAGCAGGCCACAGGGGGTTTATGGCTACACCTTC | CASRPQGVYGYTF | TRBD1 | NA | TRBJ1-2 | TRBV7-6
TGCGCCAGCAGCCAAGATACAAATTACGGGACTAGGGCTCATGAGCAGTTCTTC | CASSQDTNYGTRAHEQFF | TRBD2 | NA | TRBJ2-1 | TRBV4-1
TGCGCCAGCAGCCAAGTACAGGGGACAGGTCTTGACGAGCAGTACTTC | CASSQVQGTGLDEQYF | TRBD1 | NA | TRBJ2-7 | TRBV4-1
TGTGCCAGCAGCCAAGATAGCGGGACAAAGGTTTGGGGCTACGAGCAGTACTTC | CASSQDSGTKVWGYEQYF | TRBD2 | NA | TRBJ2-7 | TRBV4-2
TGTGCCAGCAGTGGGGGGGCCCCAGTTGCGACCCAGTACTTC | CASSGGAPVATQYF | NA | NA | TRBJ2-5 | TRBV28
TGCAGCGTTGAACCCGGTGCGGGCGGGGAGACCCAGTACTTC | CSVEPGAGGETQYF | NA | NA | TRBJ2-5 | TRBV29-1
TGTGCCAGCCTTGGAGCGGGAGAGGATACGCAGTATTTT | CASLGAGEDTQYF | TRBD2 | NA | TRBJ2-3 | TRBV28
TGTGCCAGCAGCTCAGGGGCGATGGTTTTTTATGGCTACACCTTC | CASSSGAMVFYGYTF | NA | NA | TRBJ1-2 | TRBV25-1
TGTGCCAGCAGCTTATTGCTAGCGGGTGCCGAGCAGTACTTC | CASSLLLAGAEQYF | TRBD2 | NA | TRBJ2-7 | TRBV11-3
TGTGCCTGGGGGAGGACAGGGGCTACGCAGTATTTT | CAWGRTGATQYF | TRBD1 | NA | TRBJ2-3 | TRBV30
TGTGCCATCAGTGAGTTACAGTCGGGACAGACCTACGAGCAGTACTTC | CAISELQSGQTYEQYF | TRBD1 | NA | TRBJ2-7 | TRBV10-3
TGTGCCAGCAGTGATGGGGCTGGCGTCACAGGGAAGACCCAGTACTTC | CASSDGAGVTGKTQYF | NA | NA | TRBJ2-5 | TRBV6-1
TGTGCCAGTAGTTCACAACAGGTCCAAGAGACCCAGTACTTC | CASSSQQVQETQYF | NA | NA | TRBJ2-5 | TRBV19
TGTGCCAGCAGTGAAAGGGGGCAGGAGACCCAGTACTTC | CASSERGQETQYF | TRBD1 | NA | TRBJ2-5 | TRBV6-1
TGTGCCACCAATTACCCAGCGGGGGGCCCCCTCTACGAGCAGTACTTC | CATNYPAGGPLYEQYF | TRBD2 | NA | TRBJ2-7 | TRBV28
TGTGCCAGCAGCACGGGACAGGCCCTTATGGAGACCCAGTACTTC | CASSTGQALMETQYF | TRBD1 | once | TRBJ2-5 | TRBV5-5
TGTGCCAGCAGCCAAGACGGCCGGGACAGAGCAAACACTGAAGCTTTCTTT | CASSQDGRDRANTEAFF | TRBD1 | NA | TRBJ1-1 | TRBV4-2
TGTGCCAGCAGAGCTAGCGGGGGCTACAATGAGCAGTTCTTC | CASRASGGYNEQFF | TRBD2 | NA | TRBJ2-1 | TRBV11-3
TGTGCCAGCAGTGAAATCCCTCCCCCTAGCGGGGCCTACGAGCAGTACTTC | CASSEIPPPSGAYEQYF | TRBD2 | NA | TRBJ2-7 | TRBV6-1
TGCAGCGTACGGACAGATCTCACCGGGGAGCTGTTTTTT | CSVRTDLTGELFF | NA | NA | TRBJ2-2 | TRBV29-1
TGCAGCGTTGAAGGACACATGGGCACAGATACGCAGTATTTT | CSVEGHMGTDTQYF | NA | NA | TRBJ2-3 | TRBV29-1
TGCAGCGTTGCGGAGCAGGGAACAACTAACTATGGCTACACCTTC | CSVAEQGTTNYGYTF | NA | NA | TRBJ1-2 | TRBV29-1
TGTGCCAGCAGTTACGGACTGGCCGGGGAGCTGTTTTTT | CASSYGLAGELFF | NA | NA | TRBJ2-2 | TRBV6-4
TGTGCCAGCAGCCCGGGGAGGACTGAAGCTTTCTTT | CASSPGRTEAFF | NA | NA | TRBJ1-1 | TRBV6-5
TGTGCCAGTAGTTCCCCTGGGGGGGTCAATCAGCCCCAGCATTTT | CASSSPGGVNQPQHF | NA | NA | TRBJ1-5 | TRBV19
TGTGCCAGCAGCAGGGCCGAGGGCTACGAGCAGTACTTC | CASSRAEGYEQYF | NA | NA | TRBJ2-7 | TRBV7-9
TGTGCCAGCACCGGGACAGCTAATTCACCCCTCCACTTT | CASTGTANSPLHF | TRBD1 | once | TRBJ1-6 | TRBV2
TGCGCCAGCAGCCAGCAGCCTGACGGACTAGCGGTAAGCGAGCAGTACTTC | CASSQQPDGLAVSEQYF | TRBD2 | NA | TRBJ2-7 | TRBV4-1
TGTGCCAGCAGCTCCGTTAACGTGGGGACAGATGAGCAGTACTTC | CASSSVNVGTDEQYF | TRBD1 | NA | TRBJ2-7 | TRBV9
TGTGCCAGCAGACCAGGCCGGGACAGTGAACGGCCCCAGCATTTT | CASRPGRDSERPQHF | TRBD1 | NA | TRBJ1-5 | TRBV6-5
TGTGCCACCAGCAGAGAGCCAGCGGGAGGGGAGACCCAGTACTTC | CATSREPAGGETQYF | TRBD2 | NA | TRBJ2-5 | TRBV15
TGTGCCAGCGTCCTCGAAGGGGGCAAAGCTTTCTTT | CASVLEGGKAFF | TRBD1 | NA | TRBJ1-1 | TRBV6-5
TGCGCCAGCAGCTTGGACACCAGCACAGATACGCAGTATTTT | CASSLDTSTDTQYF | NA | NA | TRBJ2-3 | TRBV5-1
TGTGCCAGCAGTGAACGGAGGGTCACTGAAGCTTTCTTT | CASSERRVTEAFF | NA | NA | TRBJ1-1 | TRBV6-1